This entry describes one T cell receptor beta chain. What it recognizes is unknown. 60 Vbeta and 13 Jbeta primers were used in PCR. The repertoire was sequenced with immunoSEQ multiplex PCR; TCRdb's copy has only in-frame clones and lacks some. The sample has approximately 82,000 clones, under 80% seen once. This sample stems from a study of cytomegalovirus exposure and HLA in healthy donors. Study-wide points: Association of a missense DCLRE1C variant with TCR beta V- and J-gene trimming was reported in a later analysis. An analysis that was carried out later associated 16,951 TCR beta sequences with HLA alleles at 0.05 false discovery rate.

Trimming at V came to 2 bases and at J to 0 bases, leaving 4 bases not matched to a gene. CDR3 length: 16 residues. The V gene's germline CDR1 is SGDLS and CDR2 YYNGEE. Sequencing input: PBMCs. The sequence derives from a man in his forties in good health and CMV-seronegative. The chain is built from TRBV9 and TRBJ2-1, with 8 nucleotides matching TRBD2. The chain's CDR3 is CASSVRSGSSYNEQFF. The DNA of the CDR3 is TGTGCCAGCAGCGTCCGAAGCGGGAGCTCCTACAATGAGCAGTTCTTC. The variable domain in full, completed from reference TRBV9 and TRBJ2-1, reads DSGVTQTPKHLITATGQRVTLRCSPRSGDLSVYWYQQSLDQGLQFLIQYYNGEERAKGNILERFSAQQFPDLHSELNLSSLELGDSALYFCASSVRSGSSYNEQFFGPGTRLTVL.